Below, 28 T cell receptor beta chains from the same sample are listed, as sequenced in a study of blood T cell repertoires in COVID-19. Sequenced by immunoSEQ multiplex PCR; TCRdb stores in-frame clones only, minus some. The sample gives over 100,000 clones, over 70% of which show up once; roughly 6.5% is in the top ten. Specimen: peripheral blood. The receptors stem from a woman in her forties or fifties with acute or convalescent COVID-19.

The chain employs TRBV7-9 and TRBJ1-1; no firm D call. This CDR3 contains 13 residues. Trimming took 5 bases from V and 1 from J, leaving 8 bases between them. CDR1 SEHNR and CDR2 FQNEAQ come from the germline V gene (reference sequence). CDR3 amino acids: CASSRRGNTEAFF. The CDR3 DNA reads TGTGCCAGCAGCCGCAGAGGGAACACTGAAGCTTTCTTT. The variable domain in full, completed from reference TRBV7-9 and TRBJ1-1, reads DTGVSQNPRHKITKRGQNVTFRCDPISEHNRLYWYRQTLGQGPEFLTYFQNEAQLEKSRLLSDRFSAERPKGSFSTLEIQRTEQGDSAMYLCASSRRGNTEAFFGQGTRLTVV.

This clone occurred once. The CDR3 loop is CASSAGTRSTEAFF. In DNA form, the CDR3 reads TGCGCCAGCAGCGCCGGGACACGGAGCACTGAAGCTTTCTTT. The chain recombines TRBV5-1 with TRBJ1-1; D is perhaps TRBD1 (6 bases). With 4 bases removed from V and 4 bases from J, the gap between germline ends came to 14 bases. Looked up from germline, CDR1 is SGHRS and CDR2 is YFSETQ. The CDR3 totals 14 residues.

The chain employs TRBV5-1 and TRBJ1-3, with D uncertain. V lost 1 base and J 1 base, leaving 6 bases between the germline ends. This CDR3 has 14 residues. Germline V CDR1 and CDR2: SGHRS, YFSETQ. The DNA for the CDR3 is TGCGCCAGCAGCTTGCAAGCTTCTGGAAACACCATATATTTT. This translates into CASSLQASGNTIYF.

The chain combines TRBV6-5 with TRBJ1-5, with 7 bases identical to TRBD1. The V gene end was trimmed by 8 bases and the J gene end by 2 bases; junction bases not matched to a gene: 3. Germline V gene sequence: CDR1 MNHEY, CDR2 SVGAGI. This CDR3 region has 13 residues. The CDR3 reads CASVGTGNQPQHF. The CDR3 nucleotides are TGTGCCAGCGTCGGGACAGGCAATCAGCCCCAGCATTTT.

The chain uses TRBV10-3 and TRBJ2-1, with D maybe TRBD2 (6 bases). The V gene's germline CDR1 is ENHRY and CDR2 SYGVKD. V was pared by 3 bases and J by 5 bases, with 11 bases between. This CDR3 has 14 residues. DNA for the CDR3: TGTGCCATCAGTGATCGGACTACACACAATGAGCAGTTCTTC. The encoded protein is CAISDRTTHNEQFF.

The rearrangement links TRBV9 to TRBJ1-2; TRBD1 agrees at 7 bases. V was pared by 4 bases and J by 8 bases, with 8 bases of the junction left unmatched. The CDR3 runs to 13 residues. Germline V gives CDR1 SGDLS, CDR2 YYNGEE. The CDR3 is CASSPGGHTGYTF. The CDR3 DNA is TGTGCCAGCAGCCCAGGGGGGCATACGGGCTACACCTTC.

The rearrangement uses TRBV11-2 and TRBJ2-7; tentatively, D is TRBD1 (6 bases). Germline lookup yields CDR1 SGHAT and CDR2 FQNNGV. Trimming took 0 bases from V and 1 from J, leaving 13 bases between them. This CDR3 spans 16 amino acids. The CDR3 spells CASSLDLRQESYEQYF. CDR3 DNA sequence: TGTGCCAGCAGCTTAGACCTCCGACAGGAATCCTACGAGCAGTACTTC.

The gene calls are TRBV2 and TRBJ1-6; D call uncertain. The V end lost 7 bases, the J end lost 8 bases, and 12 bases lay between the germline ends. Germline V gene sequence: CDR1 SNHLY, CDR2 FYNNEI. The CDR3 consists of 13 residues. The CDR3 DNA is TGTGCCAGCAAGCTTGACGGAGATTCACCCCTCCACTTT. This translates into CASKLDGDSPLHF.

The V and J genes are TRBV7-3 and TRBJ1-1; weak D call: TRBD1 (5 bases). Germline V gene lookup returns CDR1 SGHTA and CDR2 FQGTGA. V shed 1 base and J shed 1 base, with 7 bases lying between them. The CDR3 runs to 14 residues. CDR3 DNA sequence: TGTGCCAGCAGCTTAAATGGACAGAACACTGAAGCTTTCTTT. Amino acid sequence: CASSLNGQNTEAFF.

V usage is TRBV10-3 and J usage is TRBJ2-5; D may be TRBD2 (6 bases). Trimming stripped 0 bases from V and 5 bases from J, with 10 bases between. Germline values: CDR1 ENHRY, CDR2 SYGVKD. The CDR3 sequence is 14 residues long. DNA for the CDR3: TGTGCCATCAGTGAGTCCCCAGGGAGGGAGACCCAGTACTTC. Its translation is CAISESPGRETQYF.

V gene TRBV3-1 (or the pseudogene TRBV3-2) combines with J gene TRBJ1-6; D ambiguous. In germline, CDR1 is LGHDT, CDR2 YNNKEL (reference sequence). Between the trimmed V and J ends, which lost 4 bases and 7 bases, there was a span of 20 bases. The CDR3 covers 17 residues. This chain's CDR3 is CASSPYHPSGMNSPLHF. DNA for the CDR3: TGTGCCAGCAGCCCATACCACCCGTCAGGTATGAATTCACCCCTCCACTTT.

The genes are TRBV5-1 and TRBJ1-4, with 11 nucleotides matching TRBD1. Unmatched junction bases numbered 3, after V lost 4 bases and J lost 7 bases. The CDR3 covers 14 residues. Germline CDR1 reads SGHRS; CDR2 reads YFSETQ. The CDR3 here is CASSTGTGGEKLFF. The CDR3 bases are TGCGCCAGCAGCACCGGGACAGGGGGTGAAAAACTGTTTTTT.

The chain is built from TRBV19 and TRBJ1-2, with D perhaps matching TRBD1 (6 bases). Deletions cut 5 bases from V and 8 bases from J, with 18 bases between. Germline CDR1 is LNHDA and CDR2 is SQIVND (reference sequence). The length of the CDR3 is 14 residues. CDR3 DNA: TGTGCCAGTAGTGCAGCCGCGTACAGGGACGGCTACACCTTC. Translated: CASSAAAYRDGYTF.

This chain connects TRBV5-4 to TRBJ1-2, with D perhaps TRBD1 (6 bases). Trimming cost V 0 bases and J 7 bases, with 13 bases left between them. The CDR3 spans 14 residues. Looked up from germline, CDR1 is SGHNT and CDR2 is YYREEE (reference sequence). For the CDR3, the DNA is TGTGCCAGCAGCTTGGACAGGGAAATGACTGGCTACACCTTC. It specifies CASSLDREMTGYTF.

This chain links TRBV30 with TRBJ2-2; 10 bases line up with TRBD1. Germline loops: CDR1 GTSNPN, CDR2 SVGIG (reference sequence). Losses at the gene ends were 8 bases for V and 6 bases for J; bases not matched to a gene: 12. This CDR3 has 15 residues. CDR3 bases: TGTGCCCGGTCCCAGGGACAGGGGATGGCCGGGGAGCTGTTTTTT. Amino acids: CARSQGQGMAGELFF.

The chain carries TRBV2 and TRBJ1-4; possible D gene TRBD1, 5 bases. CDR3 length: 15 amino acids. Trimming pared 7 bases from V and 4 bases from J, leaving 16 bases between. In germline, CDR1 is SNHLY, CDR2 FYNNEI. As DNA, the CDR3 is TGTGCCAGCACTCTTGAGGCAGGGCTTAATGAAAAACTGTTTTTT. Its protein product is CASTLEAGLNEKLFF.

DNA of the CDR3: TGTGCCACCCTACGGGAAACAGGGCGAACATCTGGCACCAACGTCCTGACTTTC. As protein: CATLRETGRTSGTNVLTF. The genes are TRBV2 and TRBJ2-6; possible D gene TRBD1, 6 bases. Germline V CDR1 and CDR2: SNHLY, FYNNEI. The V gene lost 10 bases and the J gene lost 8 bases, with 30 bases spanning the gap. The CDR3 spans 18 residues. The full variable domain, its missing parts supplied by reference TRBV2 and TRBJ2-6, is EPEVTQTPSHQVTQMGQEVILRCVPISNHLYFYWYRQILGQKVEFLVSFYNNEISEKSEIFDDQFSVERPDGSNFTLKIRSTKLEDSAMYFCATLRETGRTSGTNVLTFGAGSRLTVL.

This clone has a single count. The chain joins TRBV7-8 to TRBJ2-2; tentative D call: TRBD1 (5 bases). The germline V gene encodes CDR1 SGHVS and CDR2 FQNEAQ. V was cut by 1 base and J by 4 bases, with 16 bases left in between. CDR3 length: 17 amino acids. CDR3 nucleotides: TGTGCCAGCAGCTTAGAAGGCCTGGGGCGCGGCACCGGGGAGCTGTTTTTT. This encodes CASSLEGLGRGTGELFF.

This chain uses TRBV6-6 with TRBJ1-1; no definite D call. Germline lookup yields CDR1 MNHNY and CDR2 SVGAGI (reference sequence). The CDR3 covers 13 residues. The V and J ends lost 6 bases and 4 bases respectively, with 12 bases between them. CDR3 amino acids: CASRYGGSTEAFF. Written as DNA, the CDR3 is TGTGCCAGCAGGTACGGAGGGAGCACTGAAGCTTTCTTT.

The chain recombines TRBV5-1 with TRBJ1-3, with a tentative D call TRBD1 (6 bases). Germline V CDR1 and CDR2: SGHRS, YFSETQ. The CDR3 is made up of 14 amino acids. V was pared by 4 bases and J by 4 bases, with 12 bases between. CDR3 in DNA: TGCGCCAGCAGCCAACAGGGAACGGGAAACACCATATATTTT. Its protein is CASSQQGTGNTIYF. Full variable domain (remainder filled in from reference TRBV5-1 and TRBJ1-3): KAGVTQTPRYLIKTRGQQVTLSCSPISGHRSVSWYQQTPGQGLQFLFEYFSETQRNKGNFPGRFSGRQFSNSRSEMNVSTLELGDSALYLCASSQQGTGNTIYFGEGSWLTVV.

The chain recombines TRBV9 with TRBJ2-3; 14 nucleotides match TRBD2. After removal of 0 bases from V and 6 bases from J, the junction contained 9 bases not matched to a gene. Germline CDR1 and CDR2: SGDLS and YYNGEE. This CDR3 comprises 18 residues. The CDR3 nucleotides read TGTGCCAGCAGCGTAGTAGGGACTAGCGGGGGTCCAAGGGATACGCAGTATTTT. The encoded protein is CASSVVGTSGGPRDTQYF.

This chain uses TRBV24-1 with TRBJ2-7; 8 bases are shared with TRBD1. Germline trimming cut 4 bases from V and 6 bases from J; bases unmatched to any gene: 10. The CDR3 has 15 residues. Germline CDR1 is KGHDR and CDR2 is SFDVKD. Here the CDR3 reads CATSEQGTGGSEQYF. The CDR3 region has the DNA TGTGCCACCAGTGAGCAAGGGACAGGTGGGTCCGAGCAGTACTTC.

V and J are TRBV2 and TRBJ2-1; maybe TRBD2 (5 bases). This CDR3 has 13 amino acids. V was trimmed by 4 bases and J by 9 bases, leaving 13 bases between them. Germline CDR1 reads SNHLY; CDR2 reads FYNNEI. The CDR3 here is CASSVNSGIEQFF. CDR3 DNA: TGTGCCAGCAGTGTTAACTCCGGGATTGAGCAGTTCTTC. The variable domain in full, with the rest retrieved from reference TRBV2 and TRBJ2-1, is EPEVTQTPSHQVTQMGQEVILRCVPISNHLYFYWYRQILGQKVEFLVSFYNNEISEKSEIFDDQFSVERPDGSNFTLKIRSTKLEDSAMYFCASSVNSGIEQFFGPGTRLTVL.

V usage is TRBV7-8 and J usage is TRBJ2-3, with D possibly being TRBD2 (6 bases). From germline, CDR1 is SGHVS and CDR2 FQNEAQ. Trimming removed 2 bases from V and 4 bases from J, with 19 bases in between. The CDR3 spans 17 residues. CDR3: CASSLRLGPGGADTQYF. The CDR3 region has the DNA TGTGCCAGCAGCTTAAGGTTAGGGCCCGGGGGTGCAGATACGCAGTATTTT.

This clone was picked up one time. CDR3 in DNA: TGTGCCATCACCAGAACCCCCAGGAAGGGCTACACCTTC. Translation gives CAITRTPRKGYTF. The chain recombines TRBV10-3 with TRBJ1-2, with D uncertain. V lost 7 bases and J 8 bases, leaving 17 bases between the germline ends. Germline V gives CDR1 ENHRY, CDR2 SYGVKD. This CDR3 is 13 amino acids long.

The table lists this clone with a count of one. The chain is built from TRBV19 and TRBJ2-3; TRBD2 agrees at 12 bases. V was pared by 1 base and J by 2 bases, with 7 bases of the junction left unmatched. Germline V lookup: CDR1 LNHDA, CDR2 SQIVND (reference sequence). This CDR3 is built from 18 residues. CDR3 nucleotide sequence: TGTGCCAGTAGTATAGCCCGGACTAGCGGGACCCACACAGATACGCAGTATTTT. Translated, it gives CASSIARTSGTHTDTQYF.

The chain uses TRBV11-3 and TRBJ2-3; TRBD2 aligns across 13 bases. V lost 1 base, J lost 4 bases, and 5 bases stayed unmatched. CDR3 size: 17 residues. Looked up from germline, CDR1 is SGHNT and CDR2 is YENEEA. In DNA form, the CDR3 reads TGTGCCAGCAGCTTAGGGGGACTAGCGGGGTCGGCAGATACGCAGTATTTT. Translating gives CASSLGGLAGSADTQYF.

CDR3 nucleotide sequence: TGTGCCAGCAGATCGGGACTTGAGACAGATACGCAGTATTTT. It yields the protein CASRSGLETDTQYF. This chain connects TRBV2 to TRBJ2-3; TRBD2 is a possible D gene (6 bases). The V end lost 6 bases, the J end lost 3 bases, and 13 bases lay between the germline ends. This CDR3 region has 14 residues. Germline CDR1 reads SNHLY; CDR2 reads FYNNEI.